Following are 18 T cell receptor beta chains from one sample sequenced in a study of glioma-infiltrating T cells after dendritic cell vaccination. The time point is: after dendritic cell vaccination, including at tumor progression/relapse. Profiling relied on immunoSEQ multiplex PCR, and the TCRdb table lists in-frame clones only, not all of them. The sample carries tens of thousands of clones, roughly 84% recorded once. The starting material was blood, obtained after dendritic cell vaccination. These receptors were taken from a human donor with glioblastoma.

The V call is TRBV6-5, the J call TRBJ1-1, with 8 bases lining up with TRBD1. Germline CDR1 reads MNHEY; CDR2 reads SVGAGI. V gave up 5 bases and J gave up 4 bases; unmatched junction bases: 3. The CDR3 covers 13 residues. The CDR3 DNA sequence: TGTGCCAGCAGTGACAGGGGAATCACTGAAGCTTTCTTT. It encodes CASSDRGITEAFF.

The rearrangement uses TRBV5-1 and TRBJ2-7, with no clear D. CDR3 length: 14 amino acids. From germline, CDR1 is SGHRS and CDR2 YFSETQ. Trimming left V 0 bases short and J 0 bases short, with 7 bases between. The CDR3 sequence is CASSLGQASYEQYF. As DNA, the CDR3 is TGCGCCAGCAGCTTGGGGCAGGCCTCCTACGAGCAGTACTTC. Full variable domain (outside the CDR3, taken from reference TRBV5-1 and TRBJ2-7): KAGVTQTPRYLIKTRGQQVTLSCSPISGHRSVSWYQQTPGQGLQFLFEYFSETQRNKGNFPGRFSGRQFSNSRSEMNVSTLELGDSALYLCASSLGQASYEQYFGPGTRLTVT.

V gene TRBV25-1 combines with J gene TRBJ2-3; D ambiguous. The germline CDR1 and CDR2 sequences are MGHDK and SYGVNS. The germline V and J ends were trimmed by 5 bases and 0 bases, with 9 bases remaining between them. This CDR3 is 14 amino acids long. CDR3 in DNA: TGTGCCAGCAGTAGACTTACTAGCACAGATACGCAGTATTTT. Translation: CASSRLTSTDTQYF.

The CDR3 loop reads CASSLDGTSPLPFF. The CDR3 nucleotides are TGTGCCAGCAGCCTGGATGGGACTAGCCCCTTACCGTTCTTC. The chain carries TRBV5-4 and TRBJ2-1; 9 bases line up with TRBD2. The germline V gene encodes CDR1 SGHNT and CDR2 YYREEE (reference sequence). CDR3 length: 14 residues. V lost 4 bases, J lost 15 bases, and 14 bases stayed unmatched.

The chain carries TRBV27 and TRBJ2-1; TRBD1 agrees at 7 bases. Losses at the gene ends were 8 bases for V and 0 bases for J; bases not matched to a gene: 1. This CDR3 is built from 13 residues. Germline CDR1 is MNHEY and CDR2 is SMNVEV (reference sequence). CDR3 loop: CASGQVSYNEQFF. DNA of the CDR3: TGTGCCAGCGGACAGGTCTCCTACAATGAGCAGTTCTTC.

The V gene is TRBV7-2, the J gene TRBJ1-1; possible D gene TRBD1, 6 bases. CDR1 and CDR2 (germline): SGHTA, FQGNSA. The CDR3 runs to 15 residues. V was trimmed by 1 base and J by 1 base, leaving 10 bases between them. The CDR3 spells CASSLEGDANTEAFF. CDR3 nucleotide sequence: TGTGCCAGCAGCTTAGAGGGGGATGCGAACACTGAAGCTTTCTTT.

CDR3 DNA: TGTGCCAGTAGTATTATAGGACAGCACTATGGCTACACCTTC. It yields the protein CASSIIGQHYGYTF. The chain is built from TRBV19 and TRBJ1-2; maybe TRBD1 (6 bases). This CDR3 comprises 14 residues. Between the trimmed V and J ends, which lost 3 bases and 3 bases, there was a span of 11 bases. Germline V CDR1 and CDR2: LNHDA, SQIVND (reference sequence).

The chain is built from TRBV5-6 and TRBJ1-1; 7 bases align to TRBD1. CDR3 length: 15 residues. After removal of 4 bases from V and 1 base from J, the junction contained 7 bases not matched to a gene. From germline, CDR1 is SGHDT and CDR2 YYEEEE. The CDR3 nucleotides read TGTGCCAGCAGCCCCACCGGGGACAGGAACACTGAAGCTTTCTTT. This gives the protein CASSPTGDRNTEAFF.

The gene calls are TRBV4-1 and TRBJ1-5; TRBD1 matches 7 bases. V was pared by 2 bases and J by 5 bases, with 3 bases of the junction left unmatched. Germline V gives CDR1 MGHRA, CDR2 YSYEKL. The CDR3 covers 14 residues. Here the CDR3 reads CASSQTGVDQPQHF. The CDR3 coding sequence is TGCGCCAGCAGCCAAACAGGGGTTGATCAGCCCCAGCATTTT.

The rearrangement joins TRBV6-5 to TRBJ2-5; a possible D gene is TRBD2 (6 bases). Germline values: CDR1 MNHEY, CDR2 SVGAGI. The CDR3 totals 13 residues. Trimming shortened V by 6 bases and J by 4 bases, and 12 bases separated the two germline ends. The DNA for the CDR3 is TGTGCCAGCAGCCCCCCCGGGGGAGAGACCCAGTACTTC. It translates to CASSPPGGETQYF.

The chain has TRBV29-1 and TRBJ2-2, with D possibly matching TRBD2 (5 bases). V was pared by 8 bases and J by 6 bases, with 16 bases between. The CDR3 is 13 amino acids. Germline V lookup: CDR1 SQVTM, CDR2 ANQGSEA. CDR3 nucleotide sequence: TGCAGCCTCACCCCCGGGATTTCCGGGGAGCTGTTTTTT. This gives the protein CSLTPGISGELFF.

The chain carries TRBV30 and TRBJ2-5; the match to TRBD2 covers 11 bases. V was pared by 7 bases and J by 4 bases, with 8 bases of the junction left unmatched. The CDR3 covers 14 residues. Germline CDR1 reads GTSNPN; CDR2 reads SVGIG (reference sequence). CDR3 sequence reads: CASLSGGAGETQYF. CDR3 nucleotide sequence: TGTGCCTCCCTTAGCGGGGGGGCCGGAGAGACCCAGTACTTC.

The chain links TRBV15 to TRBJ2-1; 8 positions agree with TRBD2. The CDR3 totals 16 residues. Germline loops: CDR1 LNHNV, CDR2 YYDKDF (reference sequence). Trimming cost V 2 bases and J 4 bases; bases outside gene matches: 7. The DNA for the CDR3 is TGTGCCACCAGCAGAAGTTCCGGGACTAGTTACAATGAGCAGTTCTTC. Encoded protein: CATSRSSGTSYNEQFF. Using reference TRBV15 and TRBJ2-1 for the parts outside the CDR3, the full variable domain is DAMVIQNPRYQVTQFGKPVTLSCSQTLNHNVMYWYQQKSSQAPKLLFHYYDKDFNNEADTPDNFQSRRPNTSFCFLDIRSPGLGDTAMYLCATSRSSGTSYNEQFFGPGTRLTVL.

V is TRBV30 and J is TRBJ2-2; TRBD1 aligns across 7 bases. This CDR3 region has 16 residues. With V trimmed by 2 bases and J by 3 bases, 9 bases remained unmatched. The germline V gene has CDR1 GTSNPN and CDR2 SVGIG (reference sequence). This CDR3 is CAWSLPGTVDTGELFF. CDR3 in DNA: TGTGCCTGGAGTCTACCCGGGACAGTCGACACCGGGGAGCTGTTTTTT.

V usage is TRBV7-9 and J usage is TRBJ2-3; tentatively, D is TRBD1 (6 bases). This CDR3 is built from 14 residues. The V and J ends lost 5 bases and 6 bases respectively, with 15 bases between them. Germline lookup yields CDR1 SEHNR and CDR2 FQNEAQ (reference sequence). DNA for the CDR3: TGTGCCAGCAGCGTAGGCCGCAGGGGTGATACGCAGTATTTT. Its protein product is CASSVGRRGDTQYF.

The V gene is TRBV6-5, the J gene TRBJ1-6, with TRBD1 as a possible D gene (5 bases). CDR3 size: 13 residues. The germline V gene has CDR1 MNHEY and CDR2 SVGAGI. Trimming removed 6 bases from V and 7 bases from J, with 10 bases in between. CDR3 sequence: CASSQGINSPLHF. Here the CDR3 DNA reads TGTGCCAGCAGCCAGGGAATCAATTCACCCCTCCACTTT.

This rearrangement joins TRBV29-1 to TRBJ2-2; 9 bases are shared with TRBD1. This CDR3 is built from 13 residues. The V segment lost 5 bases and the J segment 3 bases; nucleotides outside the gene matches: 1. Germline V lookup: CDR1 SQVTM, CDR2 ANQGSEA. CDR3 protein: CSVRQGDTGELFF. CDR3 nucleotide sequence: TGCAGCGTTAGACAGGGGGACACCGGGGAGCTGTTTTTT.

The chain recombines TRBV7-2 with TRBJ1-3, with TRBD1 as a possible D gene (5 bases). Between the trimmed V and J ends, which lost 6 bases and 2 bases, there was a span of 11 bases. The CDR3 extends over 14 amino acids. Germline loops: CDR1 SGHTA, CDR2 FQGNSA. CDR3 loop: CASRAGRTGNTIYF. CDR3 in DNA: TGTGCCAGCAGGGCAGGGAGGACTGGAAACACCATATATTTT.